The 24 T cell receptor beta chains below all came from one sample that was sequenced in a study of identifying expanded T cells in peripheral blood. Clones were sequenced by immunoSEQ multiplex PCR, and TCRdb holds only the in-frame ones, with some missing. The top ten hold approximately 15% of the sample, which has tens of thousands of clones, approximately 80% seen once. Input material: blood. The receptors here all came from a person between 18 and 75 years old in good health.

The CDR3 coding sequence is TGTGCCAGCAGCGTCGGACTAGCTTACGAGCAGTACTTC. This sequence encodes CASSVGLAYEQYF. The chain has TRBV7-6 and TRBJ2-7; 8 bases are a match to TRBD2. Germline V lookup: CDR1 SGHVS, CDR2 FNYEAQ. This CDR3 spans 13 amino acids. V lost 5 bases to trimming and J lost 4 bases; unmatched junction nucleotides: 4.

The gene calls are TRBV6-5 and TRBJ2-5, with 7 positions matching TRBD2. Germline lookup yields CDR1 MNHEY and CDR2 SVGAGI. The trim removed 5 bases at V and 4 bases at J, leaving 4 bases unmatched. The CDR3 extends over 13 amino acids. Written as DNA, the CDR3 is TGTGCCAGCAGTATCCCGGGGGGAGAGACCCAGTACTTC. Residues: CASSIPGGETQYF.

This chain joins TRBV5-1 and TRBJ2-3; 10 bases line up with TRBD1. Trimming cost V 0 bases and J 5 bases; bases outside gene matches: 3. This CDR3 has 15 residues. The germline gives CDR1 SGHRS, CDR2 YFSETQ. The CDR3 reads CASSLGQGAGDTQYF. The CDR3, as DNA: TGCGCCAGCAGCTTGGGACAGGGGGCCGGAGATACGCAGTATTTT.

This clone is a singleton in its sample. V gene TRBV5-6 combines with J gene TRBJ2-5; the match to TRBD2 covers 7 bases. Germline V gene sequence: CDR1 SGHDT, CDR2 YYEEEE. This CDR3 has 14 amino acids. J was trimmed by 2 bases and V by 4 bases; bases with no gene match: 5. As DNA, the CDR3 is TGTGCCAGCAGCCTTCTAGCGGCACAAGAGACCCAGTACTTC. This encodes CASSLLAAQETQYF.

V is TRBV11-2 and J is TRBJ1-6; the D is unclear. V lost 2 bases and J lost 7, with 6 bases in between. The CDR3 consists of 13 residues. Germline CDR1 is SGHAT and CDR2 is FQNNGV. CDR3 DNA: TGTGCCAGCAGCTTAACGACGAATTCACCCCTCCACTTT. This encodes CASSLTTNSPLHF.

The genes are TRBV10-2 and TRBJ2-3; D perhaps matches TRBD2 (6 bases). The CDR3 has 14 residues. Looked up from germline, CDR1 is WSHSY and CDR2 is SAAADI. Between the trimmed V and J ends, which lost 3 bases and 3 bases, there was a span of 10 bases. The CDR3 DNA sequence: TGCGCCAGCAGTGAACGGGGGAGAACAGATACGCAGTATTTT. Its translation: CASSERGRTDTQYF.

V and J are TRBV10-3 and TRBJ2-1; D tentatively reads TRBD1 or TRBD2 (5 bases each). V was clipped by 7 bases and J by 7 bases, with 14 bases between them. The germline CDR1 and CDR2 sequences are ENHRY and SYGVKD. The CDR3 contains 13 residues. Here the CDR3 DNA reads TGTGCCATCAATGGGGGTAGTGATAATGAGCAGTTCTTC. This encodes CAINGGSDNEQFF.

This rearrangement joins TRBV25-1 to TRBJ1-3; TRBD1 agrees at 9 bases. Germline V gene lookup returns CDR1 MGHDK and CDR2 SYGVNS. The J segment lost 4 bases and the V segment lost 4 bases, leaving 8 bases of the junction unmatched. CDR3 size: 16 residues. The CDR3 spells CASSGAGQGRGNTIYF. The CDR3 DNA is TGTGCCAGCAGTGGGGCCGGACAGGGGAGGGGAAACACCATATATTTT.

The chain combines TRBV30 with TRBJ2-2; D remains ambiguous. This CDR3 has 15 amino acids. The germline V gene encodes CDR1 GTSNPN and CDR2 SVGIG (reference sequence). Trimming removed 0 bases from V and 5 bases from J, with 13 bases in between. The CDR3 DNA is TGTGCCTGGAGTGTAGCGAACATCCGGACCGGGGAGCTGTTTTTT. This translates into CAWSVANIRTGELFF.

V and J are TRBV19 and TRBJ2-7; 12 bases map to TRBD2. The germline CDR1 and CDR2 sequences are LNHDA and SQIVND (reference sequence). This CDR3 spans 18 amino acids. V gave up 6 bases and J gave up 5 bases; unmatched junction bases: 17. CDR3 in DNA: TGTGCCAGTAGGAAGGACAGCACCGGACTAGCGGGGAGCAACGAGCAGTACTTC. Protein: CASRKDSTGLAGSNEQYF.

V usage is TRBV30 and J usage is TRBJ1-5, with a weak D call TRBD1 (5 bases). V lost 2 bases and J 4 bases, leaving 9 bases between the germline ends. CDR1 and CDR2 from the germline V gene are GTSNPN and SVGIG (reference sequence). The CDR3 has 13 amino acids. The CDR3: CAWSPGLNQPQHF. The CDR3 region has the DNA TGTGCCTGGAGTCCAGGGCTTAATCAGCCCCAGCATTTT.

J is TRBJ2-1 and V is TRBV7-9; 9 positions agree with TRBD2. V gave up 5 bases and J gave up 5 bases; unmatched junction bases: 7. The germline V gene encodes CDR1 SEHNR and CDR2 FQNEAQ (reference sequence). This CDR3 spans 15 amino acids. In DNA, the CDR3 is TGTGCCAGCAGCGAGCTCGGGACTAGCCACAATGAGCAGTTCTTC. Its protein product is CASSELGTSHNEQFF. The whole variable domain, remainder taken from reference TRBV7-9 and TRBJ2-1, is DTGVSQNPRHKITKRGQNVTFRCDPISEHNRLYWYRQTLGQGPEFLTYFQNEAQLEKSRLLSDRFSAERPKGSFSTLEIQRTEQGDSAMYLCASSELGTSHNEQFFGPGTRLTVL.

The gene calls are TRBV5-6 and TRBJ1-1; tentative D call: TRBD1 (5 bases). Germline CDR1 reads SGHDT; CDR2 reads YYEEEE. This CDR3 contains 14 residues. Deletions cut 4 bases from V and 1 base from J, with 11 bases between. The DNA of the CDR3 is TGTGCCAGCAGCCAGGGAATCCGGAACACTGAAGCTTTCTTT. Translating gives CASSQGIRNTEAFF. Combining the CDR3 with reference TRBV5-6 and TRBJ1-1 gives the whole variable domain DAGVTQSPTHLIKTRGQQVTLRCSPKSGHDTVSWYQQALGQGPQFIFQYYEEEERQRGNFPDRFSGHQFPNYSSELNVNALLLGDSALYLCASSQGIRNTEAFFGQGTRLTVV.

The chain recombines TRBV28 with TRBJ2-5; 8 bases fit TRBD2. J gave up 7 bases and V 3 bases, and 10 bases lay outside the gene matches. From germline, CDR1 is MDHEN and CDR2 SYDVKM. The CDR3 has 15 amino acids. The CDR3: CASSFDLTGGRTQYF. CDR3 sequence (DNA): TGTGCCAGCAGTTTCGACTTAACGGGAGGGAGGACCCAGTACTTC.

The CDR3 nucleotides read TGTGCCAGCAGCCTGGGACAGGGACAGTCGAACATTCAGTACTTC. Encoded protein: CASSLGQGQSNIQYF. The J gene is TRBJ2-4, the V gene TRBV11-3; TRBD1 aligns across 9 bases. The CDR3 has 15 residues. Germline V gene lookup returns CDR1 SGHNT and CDR2 YENEEA. The J segment lost 7 bases and the V segment lost 5 bases, leaving 9 bases of the junction unmatched.

The chain employs TRBV7-2 and TRBJ1-1; TRBD1 agrees at 9 bases. Unmatched junction bases numbered 8, after V lost 5 bases and J lost 1 base. The CDR3 has 16 amino acids. Germline CDR1 and CDR2: SGHTA and FQGNSA. CDR3: CASSRPGTGRNTEAFF. In DNA form, the CDR3 reads TGTGCCAGCAGCCGACCAGGGACAGGGAGGAACACTGAAGCTTTCTTT.

The chain has TRBV19 and TRBJ1-1; 8 bases fit TRBD1. Per the germline V gene, CDR1 is LNHDA and CDR2 is SQIVND (reference sequence). This CDR3 comprises 16 residues. The V and J ends lost 6 bases and 1 base, in that order; junction bases with no gene match: 10. CDR3 sequence (DNA): TGTGCCAGTAGGGGAGCCCCTGGACAGGGGAACACTGAAGCTTTCTTT. This codes for CASRGAPGQGNTEAFF.

The V gene is TRBV29-1, the J gene TRBJ1-1; the D gene is possibly TRBD1 (5 bases). Germline CDR1 reads SQVTM; CDR2 reads ANQGSEA. V was shortened by 7 bases and J by 0 bases, with 15 bases between the two germline ends. The CDR3 is made up of 14 amino acids. In DNA, the CDR3 is TGCAGCGCCTCAAGCCGGGGGATGAACACTGAAGCTTTCTTT. Translated: CSASSRGMNTEAFF.

The CDR3 DNA is TGCGCCAGCAGCTTGTCAGGGGGAAATGAAAAACTGTTTTTT. Protein: CASSLSGGNEKLFF. The chain couples TRBV5-1 to TRBJ1-4; TRBD1 agrees at 7 bases. Germline V gives CDR1 SGHRS, CDR2 YFSETQ. The CDR3 runs 14 residues. The J segment lost 5 bases and the V segment lost 1 base, leaving 2 bases of the junction unmatched.

This chain links TRBV5-1 with TRBJ2-3; tentative D call: TRBD2 (5 bases). The CDR3 has 15 amino acids. Germline V lookup: CDR1 SGHRS, CDR2 YFSETQ. Trimming stripped 2 bases from V and 0 bases from J, with 10 bases between. This chain's CDR3 is CASSFGESSTDTQYF. The CDR3 DNA follows: TGCGCCAGCAGCTTCGGGGAATCTAGCACAGATACGCAGTATTTT. The complete variable domain, with remaining parts taken from reference TRBV5-1 and TRBJ2-3, reads KAGVTQTPRYLIKTRGQQVTLSCSPISGHRSVSWYQQTPGQGLQFLFEYFSETQRNKGNFPGRFSGRQFSNSRSEMNVSTLELGDSALYLCASSFGESSTDTQYFGPGTRLTVL.

The rearrangement links TRBV7-9 to TRBJ2-7; 9 positions match TRBD2. The CDR3 contains 15 residues. Losses at the gene ends were 3 bases for V and 2 bases for J; bases not matched to a gene: 5. Per germline, CDR1 SEHNR and CDR2 FQNEAQ (reference sequence). CDR3 protein: CASSLRAGGTYEQYF. CDR3 coding DNA: TGTGCCAGCAGCTTGCGTGCGGGAGGGACCTACGAGCAGTACTTC.

This clone was seen more than once but under ten times. In nucleotides, the CDR3 is TGTGCCAGCACCAATCAATTGGCCAATTCACCCCTCCACTTT. It translates to CASTNQLANSPLHF. The chain recombines TRBV7-8 with TRBJ1-6; D remains ambiguous. V lost 7 bases and J 7 bases, leaving 14 bases between the germline ends. The CDR3 contains 14 residues. Germline V gene lookup returns CDR1 SGHVS and CDR2 FQNEAQ.

The V call is TRBV30, the J call TRBJ1-6; D not resolved. The CDR3 covers 18 residues. CDR1 is GTSNPN and CDR2 is SVGIG in the germline V gene (reference sequence). Trimming shortened V by 0 bases and J by 7 bases, and 22 bases separated the two germline ends. The CDR3: CAWSVGFSEWELNSPLHF. CDR3 DNA sequence: TGTGCCTGGAGTGTCGGTTTTTCTGAGTGGGAATTAAATTCACCCCTCCACTTT.

The chain couples TRBV7-2 to TRBJ2-1; D is unresolved. V was shortened by 3 bases and J by 6 bases, with 15 bases between the two germline ends. The CDR3 extends over 15 amino acids. Per germline, CDR1 SGHTA and CDR2 FQGNSA. CDR3 DNA sequence: TGTGCCAGCAGCTTGGGCGTCTCCCGCGGCAATGAGCAGTTCTTC. Translation: CASSLGVSRGNEQFF.